Below, 10 T cell receptor beta chains from the same sample are listed, as sequenced in a study of T cell changes during pregnancy in multiple sclerosis. The repertoire was sequenced with immunoSEQ multiplex PCR; TCRdb's copy has only in-frame clones and lacks some. The sample shows some 40,000 clones, 92% of them seen only once. The sample was CD8+ T cells from peripheral blood mononuclear cells, taken before pregnancy. These receptors were taken from a female donor with multiple sclerosis, enrolled in a pregnancy study.

The rearrangement links TRBV2 to TRBJ2-7, with a weak D call TRBD2 (6 bases). CDR1 is SNHLY, CDR2 FYNNEI, per germline. This CDR3 spans 14 amino acids. V gave up 6 bases and J gave up 0 bases, with 12 bases separating them. CDR3 nucleotide sequence: TGTGCCAGCAGCATGGGACTGAACTCCTACGAGCAGTACTTC. Translated, it gives CASSMGLNSYEQYF.

This clone was recorded a few times. This chain's CDR3 is CASSLAGATEAFF. Written as DNA, the CDR3 is TGTGCCAGCAGCTTAGCAGGGGCCACTGAAGCTTTCTTT. This sequence joins TRBV7-9 and TRBJ1-1, with a possible D match to TRBD1 (5 bases). From germline, CDR1 is SEHNR and CDR2 FQNEAQ (reference sequence). The CDR3 runs 13 residues. V was cut by 0 bases and J by 4 bases, with 6 bases left in between.

V usage is TRBV7-9 and J usage is TRBJ2-3; 7 bases are a match to TRBD2. CDR1 is SEHNR and CDR2 is FQNEAQ in the germline V gene (reference sequence). This CDR3 has 16 residues. J gave up 1 base and V 4 bases, and 8 bases lay outside the gene matches. The CDR3 region has the DNA TGTGCCAGCAGCTCGAAGGCGGGAGTGGGCACAGATACGCAGTATTTT. It codes for CASSSKAGVGTDTQYF.

This sequence joins TRBV7-2 and TRBJ2-2; 10 bases are shared with TRBD2. Germline V gives CDR1 SGHTA, CDR2 FQGNSA. V gave up 6 bases and J gave up 4 bases; unmatched junction bases: 8. CDR3 length: 16 amino acids. CDR3 coding DNA: TGTGCCAGCAGTCCCAGCGGGGGGGCTAGCACCGGGGAGCTGTTTTTT. Encoded protein: CASSPSGGASTGELFF.

The gene calls are TRBV6-5 and TRBJ2-2, with D possibly matching TRBD1 (6 bases). The CDR3 has 15 residues. Germline V lookup: CDR1 MNHEY, CDR2 SVGAGI. Trimming removed 0 bases from V and 5 bases from J, with 10 bases in between. CDR3 nucleotide sequence: TGTGCCAGCAGTTACTCAGGGACACAGACCGGGGAGCTGTTTTTT. Its translation is CASSYSGTQTGELFF.

The rearrangement joins TRBV5-6 to TRBJ1-2; 7 nucleotides line up with TRBD1. CDR1 SGHDT and CDR2 YYEEEE come from the germline V gene. CDR3 length equals 13 residues. V dropped 4 bases and J dropped 4; count of bases not matched to a gene: 4. The CDR3 DNA sequence: TGTGCCAGCAGCCTACAGGGGCCCTATGGCTACACCTTC. This sequence encodes CASSLQGPYGYTF.

This rearrangement joins TRBV7-9 to TRBJ1-4; possible D gene TRBD1, 6 bases. CDR3 length: 15 amino acids. Per germline, CDR1 SEHNR and CDR2 FQNEAQ (reference sequence). V dropped 10 bases and J dropped 5 bases, with 20 bases sitting between them. CDR3 bases: TGTGCCACCGGGGGGCAGAGGGGCTTGAATGAAAAACTGTTTTTT. Its translation is CATGGQRGLNEKLFF.

This sequence joins TRBV4-1 and TRBJ2-7; tentative D call: TRBD2 (7 bases). The CDR3 runs to 16 residues. Germline CDR1 reads MGHRA; CDR2 reads YSYEKL. V was cut by 0 bases and J by 4 bases, with 16 bases left in between. The CDR3 DNA is TGCGCCAGCAGCCAAGATTGGCGGGGGCGCGATTACGAGCAGTACTTC. This codes for CASSQDWRGRDYEQYF.

The chain has TRBV15 and TRBJ1-6; a weak D match, TRBD1 (6 bases). Trimming took 3 bases from V and 7 from J, leaving 10 bases between them. CDR1 is LNHNV, CDR2 YYDKDF, per germline (reference sequence). CDR3 size: 14 residues. CDR3 loop: CATSSGGANSPLHF. The DNA for the CDR3 is TGTGCCACCAGCAGCGGGGGGGCCAATTCACCCCTCCACTTT.

DNA for the CDR3: TGCGCCAGCGGGTCGGTACAGGGGGATGCTTTCTTT. It is translated as CASGSVQGDAFF. The rearrangement joins TRBV10-2 to TRBJ1-1; 8 positions match TRBD1. Germline lookup yields CDR1 WSHSY and CDR2 SAAADI. Germline trimming cut 8 bases from V and 11 bases from J; bases unmatched to any gene: 10. The CDR3 sequence is 12 residues long.